The 20 T cell receptor beta chains in this list originate from one sample, sequenced in a study of tumor-infiltrating lymphocytes in primary liver carcinoma. In addition to blood RNA drawn from unsorted whole blood, germline DNA was extracted. Researchers generated TCR beta cDNA from about 450 ng of total RNA, relying on a constant-region primer. Library construction for TCR beta comprised three nested multiplex PCR rounds performed with slightly modified ARM-PCR. TRBV1-TRBV30 forward primers paired with a C-beta reverse primer drove the first two PCR rounds, ten to eleven cycles each. TCRdb used MiXCR to reprocess the multiplex PCR reads, holding one entry per CDR3 protein. The data contain roughly 330,000 distinct CDR3 sequences, about 61% of them singletons. The sequenced material came from peripheral blood. The receptors shown here come from a man aged 40-49 years with primary liver carcinoma and hepatitis B virus infection.

The sample holds one count of this clonotype. This rearrangement joins TRBV5-1 to TRBJ1-1; 7 positions agree with TRBD1. Germline V gene data show CDR1 as SGHRS and CDR2 as YFSETQ. The V gene end was trimmed by 4 bases and the J gene end by 1 base; junction bases not matched to a gene: 4. This CDR3 contains 14 residues. The CDR3 here is CASSLQGPNTEAFF. CDR3 nucleotide sequence: TGCGCCAGCAGCCTACAGGGGCCGAACACTGAAGCTTTCTTT. Complete variable domain (other parts from reference TRBV5-1 and TRBJ1-1): KAGVTQTPRYLIKTRGQQVTLSCSPISGHRSVSWYQQTPGQGLQFLFEYFSETQRNKGNFPGRFSGRQFSNSRSEMNVSTLELGDSALYLCASSLQGPNTEAFFGQGTRLTVV.

This clonotype appeared once. One end of the junction is discordant with germline, which a read error may explain. V is TRBV11-2 and J is TRBJ2-7; TRBD2 aligns across 14 bases. This CDR3 region has 16 residues. Germline lookup yields CDR1 SGHAT and CDR2 FQNNGV. In DNA form, the CDR3 reads TGTGCCAGCAGCCCAGGGACTAGCGGGAGTCTCTACGAGCAGTATTTC. Amino acid sequence: CASSPGTSGSLYEQYF.

This clonotype has ten or more counts. The V and J genes are TRBV11-2 and TRBJ2-5, with a weak D call TRBD1 (6 bases). The CDR3 totals 17 residues. Per the germline V gene, CDR1 is SGHAT and CDR2 is FQNNGV. V was shortened by 3 bases and J by 2 bases, with 19 bases between the two germline ends. DNA for the CDR3: TGTGCCAGCAGCTTGGGTCGAGTACAGGGATCTCAAGAGACCCAGTACTTC. Translation gives CASSLGRVQGSQETQYF.

The chain carries TRBV21-1 and TRBJ2-1. TRBV21-1 is designated a pseudogene. The CDR3 spans 15 residues. Here the CDR3 DNA reads TGTGCCAGCAGCAAAGCAGGAGGCTCCTACAATGAGCAGTTCTTC. This translates into CASSKAGGSYNEQFF.

This chain connects TRBV6-2 or TRBV6-3 to TRBJ1-5, with a tentative D call TRBD1 (5 bases). V was trimmed by 2 bases and J by 5 bases, leaving 7 bases between them. CDR1 MNHEY and CDR2 SVGEGT come from the germline V gene. The CDR3 is made up of 13 amino acids. The chain's CDR3 is CASSYDSYQPQHF. CDR3 bases: TGTGCCAGCAGTTACGACAGCTATCAGCCCCAGCATTTT.

The gene calls are TRBV6-2 or TRBV6-3 and TRBJ1-1; D remains ambiguous. The CDR3 runs to 13 residues. The V gene's germline CDR1 is MNHEY and CDR2 SVGEGT. Deletions cut 0 bases from V and 11 bases from J, with 13 bases between. CDR3 sequence: CASSYSGSTEAFF. The DNA of the CDR3 is TGTGCCAGCAGTTACTCGGGATCCACGGAGGCTTTCTTT.

As for this clonotype: Given a much more abundant clone one base away, this may be a read error. The conserved phenylalanine or tryptophan normally closing the CDR3 is absent here, so this likely arose from a read error. CDR3 DNA sequence: TGTGCCAGCAGTTATTTACGAGACTCTGGAAACACCATATATTTA. Translated, it gives CASSYLRDSGNTIYL. This sequence joins TRBV6-6 and TRBJ1-3; D gene uncertain. The CDR3 contains 15 residues. V lost 3 bases and J 0 bases, leaving 9 bases between the germline ends. In germline, CDR1 is MNHNY, CDR2 SVGAGI (reference sequence).

Remarks on this clonotype: At one end the junction does not follow the germline gene, possibly because of a read error. The J gene is TRBJ2-2, the V gene TRBV5-6, with D possibly being TRBD2 (5 bases). There are 16 residues in the CDR3. The germline CDR1 and CDR2 sequences are SGHDT and YYEEEE. The CDR3: CASSLGWERAAGELLF. CDR3 bases: TGTGCCAGCAGCCTCGGGTGGGAGAGAGCGGCCGGGGAGCTGTTATTT.

The chain recombines TRBV6-5 with TRBJ2-2; 7 positions match TRBD1. The trim removed 5 bases at V and 5 bases at J, leaving 8 bases unmatched. There are 15 residues in the CDR3. Germline V gives CDR1 MNHEY, CDR2 SVGAGI. CDR3 sequence: CASSTGQFWTGELFF. As DNA, the CDR3 is TGTGCCAGCAGTACGGGACAGTTCTGGACCGGGGAGCTGTTTTTT.

This clonotype was counted many times. The DNA of the CDR3 is TGTGCCAGCAGTTACCAGAGAGGAGCTGAAGCTTTCTTT. Amino acid sequence: CASSYQRGAEAFF. V usage is TRBV6-5 and J usage is TRBJ1-1; D gene unclear. Trimming left V 2 bases short and J 6 bases short, with 10 bases between. The CDR3 is 13 amino acids. CDR1 is MNHEY, CDR2 SVGAGI, per germline.

The chain joins TRBV11-3 to TRBJ2-2; no clear D gene. The CDR3 length is 15 residues. The germline V and J ends were trimmed by 9 bases and 4 bases, with 18 bases remaining between them. Per germline, CDR1 SGHNT and CDR2 YENEEA. The CDR3 is CARWTLKPITGELFF. The CDR3 DNA reads TGTGCCAGGTGGACCCTTAAACCTATCACCGGGGAGCTGTTTTTT.

The table lists this clonotype with many counts. The chain carries TRBV11-2 and TRBJ2-7, with 7 bases fitting TRBD2. The germline gives CDR1 SGHAT, CDR2 FQNNGV. The CDR3 spans 15 residues. Losses at the gene ends were 1 base for V and 2 bases for J; bases not matched to a gene: 5. CDR3 sequence reads: CASSLGGGGTYEQYF. Here the CDR3 DNA reads TGTGCCAGCAGCTTAGGCGGCGGGGGTACCTACGAGCAGTACTTC. The full variable domain, its missing parts supplied by reference TRBV11-2 and TRBJ2-7, is EAGVAQSPRYKIIEKRQSVAFWCNPISGHATLYWYQQILGQGPKLLIQFQNNGVVDDSQLPKDRFSAERLKGVDSTLKIQPAKLEDSAVYLCASSLGGGGTYEQYFGPGTRLTVT.

This clonotype is a singleton in its sample. A read error is possible here, since a much larger clone lies one base away. V and J are TRBV5-4 and TRBJ2-7; D is perhaps TRBD1 or TRBD2 (5 bases each). Germline CDR1 is SGHNT and CDR2 is YYREEE (reference sequence). The CDR3 consists of 15 residues. V dropped 3 bases and J dropped 0 bases, with 13 bases sitting between them. CDR3 coding DNA: TGTGCCAGCAGCTCTGGGACGTTTAGCTCCTACGAGCAGTACTTC. Translation: CASSSGTFSSYEQYF. The full variable domain, completed using reference TRBV5-4 and TRBJ2-7, is ETGVTQSPTHLIKTRGQQVTLRCSSQSGHNTVSWYQQALGQGPQFIFQYYREEENGRGNFPPRFSGLQFPNYSSELNVNALELDDSALYLCASSSGTFSSYEQYFGPGTRLTVT.

The V and J genes are TRBV6-5 and TRBJ1-5, with TRBD1 matching 8 bases. Looked up from germline, CDR1 is MNHEY and CDR2 is SVGAGI. V trimming: 6 bases; J trimming: 2 bases; junction bases outside the gene matches: 6. The CDR3 has 15 residues. CDR3 protein: CASRTAGGGNQPQHF. The CDR3 region has the DNA TGTGCCAGCAGGACCGCAGGGGGCGGCAATCAGCCCCAGCATTTT.

The V call is TRBV11-2, the J call TRBJ2-7; no clear D. V shed 4 bases and J shed 7 bases, with 20 bases lying between them. From germline, CDR1 is SGHAT and CDR2 FQNNGV. The CDR3 is made up of 15 amino acids. In nucleotides, the CDR3 is TGTGCCAGCAGCTGGGGAAGGTCATACGGAAAGGAGCAGTACTTC. As protein: CASSWGRSYGKEQYF.

This chain joins TRBV6-6 and TRBJ2-7; D not resolved. The germline gives CDR1 MNHNY, CDR2 SVGAGI (reference sequence). V lost 9 bases, J lost 2 bases, and 11 bases lay in between. This CDR3 region has 12 residues. The CDR3 protein is CARASGPYEQYF. Written as DNA, the CDR3 is TGTGCCAGGGCTTCTGGTCCCTACGAGCAGTACTTC.

The rearrangement links TRBV11-2 to TRBJ2-1; 9 bases align to TRBD2. The V gene end was trimmed by 4 bases and the J gene end by 4 bases; junction bases not matched to a gene: 8. Germline CDR1 is SGHAT and CDR2 is FQNNGV. This CDR3 is 16 amino acids long. As DNA, the CDR3 is TGTGCCAGCAGCTCTCTAGCGGGAACATCGTACAATGAGCAGTTCTTC. The encoded protein is CASSSLAGTSYNEQFF.

The rearrangement links TRBV19 to TRBJ2-1; D is uncertain. Between the trimmed V and J ends, which lost 3 bases and 1 base, there was a span of 7 bases. CDR3 length: 14 amino acids. CDR1 and CDR2 from the germline V gene are LNHDA and SQIVND (reference sequence). The CDR3, as DNA: TGTGCCAGTAGTATTAAGGGATCCTACAATGAGCAGTTCTTC. Protein product: CASSIKGSYNEQFF.

J is TRBJ1-5 and V is TRBV12-3 or TRBV12-4; D perhaps matches TRBD1 (5 bases). Trimming shortened V by 6 bases and J by 5 bases, and 17 bases separated the two germline ends. The CDR3 runs 15 residues. CDR3 region: CASSPLGQFDQPQHF. Written as DNA, the CDR3 is TGTGCCAGCAGCCCCCTTGGACAATTCGATCAGCCCCAGCATTTT.

In this sample, this clonotype turned up many times. At one end the junction does not follow the germline gene, possibly because of a read error. The J gene is TRBJ2-7, the V gene TRBV6-2 or TRBV6-3, with 8 nucleotides matching TRBD2. In germline, CDR1 is MNHEY, CDR2 SVGEGT. The CDR3 extends over 14 amino acids. CDR3 region: CASSYAGTRGAVGF. CDR3 sequence (DNA): TGTGCCAGCAGTTACGCCGGGACTAGAGGGGCAGTCGGCTTC.